This is a list of T cell receptor beta chains from one sample in a study of CD8 T cells in ankylosing spondylitis. TCRdb fed the 5' RACE reads into MiXCR, producing one record per CDR3 protein. Found here are about 360,000 distinct CDR3 sequences, approximately 22% of them singletons; the top ten hold about an eighth. The source material was blood, either unsorted or a sorted T cell fraction (not recorded which). These receptors came from a male donor with ankylosing spondylitis or in good health (not recorded which). CDR3s include the opening cysteine and the closing phenylalanine or tryptophan. A D gene is named only where the DNA matches it firmly. Rows give clone size only sometimes, using once, few, many, or a class for an expanded clone.

TRBJ1-2 | TRBV6-1 | NA | many | CASSPRTGGAYGYTF | TGTGCCAGCAGTCCCAGGACGGGGGGCGCATATGGCTACACCTTC
TRBJ2-7 | TRBV11-2 | NA | NA | CASSWYSGGAYEQYF | TGTGCCAGCAGCTGGTATAGCGGAGGGGCCTACGAGCAGTACTTC
TRBJ2-7 | TRBV4-1 | NA | NA | CASSQDSVSSYEQYF | TGCGCCAGCAGCCAAGATTCGGTGTCGTCCTACGAGCAGTACTTC
TRBJ2-7 | TRBV11-2 | NA | once | CASSPGQWNEQYF | TGTGCCAGCAGCCCCGGTCAGTGGAACGAGCAGTACTTC
TRBJ2-5 | TRBV5-6 | TRBD2 | few | CASSLALAGGPGETQYF | TGTGCCAGCAGCTTGGCCCTAGCGGGGGGGCCGGGTGAGACCCAGTACTTC
TRBJ1-5 | TRBV3-1 | NA | once | CASSQDISVVGPQHF | TGTGCCAGCAGCCAAGATATTTCGGTCGTTGGGCCCCAGCATTTT
TRBJ2-3 | TRBV7-9 | NA | NA | CASSLVDAHSTDTQYF | TGTGCCAGCAGCTTAGTTGATGCCCATAGCACAGATACGCAGTATTTT
TRBJ1-1 | TRBV4-2 | TRBD1 | NA | CASSQDAGGRSEAFF | TGTGCCAGCAGCCAAGATGCAGGGGGAAGAAGTGAAGCTTTCTTT
TRBJ2-5 | TRBV24-1 | NA | NA | CATSDQFGGKTQYF | TGTGCCACCAGTGACCAGTTTGGGGGAAAGACCCAGTACTTC
TRBJ2-1 | TRBV12-3/TRBV12-4 | NA | NA | CASSLMGSHYNEQFF | TGTGCCAGCAGTTTGATGGGGAGTCACTACAATGAGCAGTTCTTC
TRBJ2-7 | TRBV20-1 | NA | NA | CSARSWAGKSYEQYF | TGCAGTGCTAGATCCTGGGCAGGGAAATCTTACGAGCAGTACTTC
TRBJ1-5 | TRBV4-1 | NA | few | CASSLRTDLSNQPQHF | TGCGCCAGCAGCCTCCGGACAGATCTTAGCAATCAGCCCCAGCATTTT
TRBJ2-3 | TRBV12-3/TRBV12-4 | TRBD1 | NA | CASNQGEDTQYF | TGTGCCAGCAACCAGGGGGAGGATACGCAGTATTTT
TRBJ2-7 | TRBV7-9 | NA | many | CASSLEGHTYEQYF | TGTGCCAGCAGCTTAGAAGGACACACCTACGAGCAGTACTTC
TRBJ2-2 | TRBV4-1 | NA | NA | CASSHHNTGELFF | TGCGCCAGCAGCCATCATAACACCGGGGAGCTGTTTTTT
TRBJ2-5 | TRBV25-1 | TRBD2 | few | CASSEFRGGQETQYF | TGTGCCAGCAGTGAATTCCGGGGGGGGCAAGAGACCCAGTACTTC
TRBJ2-7 | TRBV5-5 | NA | few | CASRRGGLRLIDEQYF | TGTGCCAGCAGGAGGGGCGGGCTGCGGCTGATAGACGAGCAGTACTTC
TRBJ2-1 | TRBV3-1 | NA | few | CASSQEGRLLLAWEYNEQFF | TGTGCCAGCAGCCAAGAAGGGCGCCTTTTACTAGCCTGGGAGTACAATGAGCAGTTCTTC
TRBJ1-2 | TRBV4-1 | NA | many | CASSQGGASYGYTF | TGCGCCAGCAGCCAAGGGGGCGCGAGCTATGGCTACACCTTC
TRBJ2-5 | TRBV12-3/TRBV12-4 | NA | few | CASSLVRWGTQYF | TGTGCCAGCAGTTTGGTCCGTTGGGGGACCCAGTACTTC
TRBJ2-3 | TRBV3-1 | NA | NA | CASSHGGLTDTQYF | TGTGCCAGCAGCCATGGGGGGCTAACAGATACGCAGTATTTT
TRBJ2-7 | TRBV10-3 | TRBD1 | few | CAVSGQGSSYEQYF | TGTGCCGTCTCCGGACAGGGGAGCTCCTACGAGCAGTACTTC
TRBJ2-7 | TRBV4-2 | NA | NA | CASSQREGGYEQYF | TGTGCCAGCAGCCAAAGGGAGGGGGGGTACGAGCAGTACTTC
TRBJ2-7 | TRBV28 | NA | NA | CASSLFQGIYEQYF | TGTGCCAGCAGTTTATTCCAGGGGATCTACGAGCAGTACTTC
TRBJ2-4 | TRBV14 | NA | NA | CASSMRLTNIQYF | TGTGCCAGCTCGATGAGGCTTACAAACATTCAGTACTTC
TRBJ2-5 | TRBV4-1 | NA | NA | CASSQVGPDWTQYF | TGCGCCAGCAGCCAAGTGGGCCCCGATTGGACCCAGTACTTC
TRBJ2-1 | TRBV9 | NA | few | CASSVGPFPLTNEQFF | TGTGCCAGCAGCGTAGGTCCCTTCCCTCTTACCAATGAGCAGTTCTTC
TRBJ1-2 | TRBV29-1 | NA | NA | CSVEDQDLGPNYGYTF | TGCAGCGTTGAAGATCAAGACTTGGGACCAAACTATGGCTACACCTTC
TRBJ2-1 | TRBV10-2 | NA | many | CASSRGSSYNEQFF | TGCGCCAGCTCCCGGGGGAGCTCCTACAATGAGCAGTTCTTC
TRBJ2-5 | TRBV12-3/TRBV12-4 | NA | few | CASSPGGPGATQYF | TGTGCCAGCAGCCCCGGAGGTCCTGGGGCGACCCAGTACTTC
TRBJ2-1 | TRBV6-4 | TRBD2 | NA | CASSTWGGHNEQFF | TGTGCCAGCAGTACGTGGGGGGGACACAATGAGCAGTTCTTC
TRBJ1-1 | TRBV29-1 | NA | once | CSVAGQGTEAFF | TGCAGCGTTGCCGGGCAGGGCACTGAAGCTTTCTTT
TRBJ2-7 | TRBV7-9 | NA | NA | CASSSLASDRLSDEQYF | TGTGCCAGCAGCTCTCTAGCCAGTGACAGGTTAAGCGACGAGCAGTACTTC
TRBJ2-2 | TRBV12-3/TRBV12-4 | TRBD1 | NA | CASSFRTGALGTGELFF | TGTGCCAGCAGTTTTCGGACAGGGGCCTTAGGCACCGGGGAGCTGTTTTTT
TRBJ2-2 | TRBV2 | NA | NA | CASNPSENTGELFF | TGTGCCAGCAATCCTAGCGAGAACACCGGGGAGCTGTTTTTT
TRBJ2-3 | TRBV4-1 | TRBD2 | NA | CASSQGRGGPTGDTQYF | TGCGCCAGCAGCCAAGGGCGGGGGGGCCCCACCGGGGATACGCAGTATTTT
TRBJ2-5 | TRBV20-1 | TRBD2 | NA | CSARLAGQETQYF | TGCAGTGCTCGACTAGCGGGGCAAGAGACCCAGTACTTC
TRBJ2-2 | TRBV30 | TRBD2 | few | CAWSHGTSGGVFF | TGTGCCTGGAGCCACGGGACTAGCGGGGGAGTGTTTTTT
TRBJ1-2 | TRBV12-3/TRBV12-4 | NA | few | CASSPPYNPLGGYTF | TGTGCCAGCAGTCCGCCCTACAACCCCCTTGGGGGCTACACCTTC
TRBJ2-5 | TRBV12-3/TRBV12-4 | TRBD1 | few | CASSSGQGLQETQYF | TGTGCCAGCAGCTCGGGACAGGGGCTTCAAGAGACCCAGTACTTC
TRBJ2-3 | TRBV28 | TRBD2 | medium-sized | CASRATSSGGTDTQYF | TGTGCCAGCAGGGCGACTAGTAGCGGGGGCACAGATACGCAGTATTTT
TRBJ2-1 | TRBV29-1 | NA | NA | CSVGGLALELPGRSNEQFF | TGCAGCGTTGGTGGATTGGCCCTTGAGCTGCCGGGCCGTTCCAATGAGCAGTTCTTC
TRBJ2-7 | TRBV7-9 | NA | NA | CASSPMGGAVEQYF | TGTGCCAGCAGCCCGATGGGGGGGGCAGTGGAGCAGTACTTC